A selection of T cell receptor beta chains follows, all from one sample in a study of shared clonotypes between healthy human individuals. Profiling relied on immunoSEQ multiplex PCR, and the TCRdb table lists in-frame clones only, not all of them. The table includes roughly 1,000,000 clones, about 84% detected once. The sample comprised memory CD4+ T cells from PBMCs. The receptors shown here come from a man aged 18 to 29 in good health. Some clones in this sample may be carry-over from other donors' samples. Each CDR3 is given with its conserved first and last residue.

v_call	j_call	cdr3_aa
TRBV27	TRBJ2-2	CASSLNRFTGELFF
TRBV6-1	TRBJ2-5	CASSDGPVQETQYF
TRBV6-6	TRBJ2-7	CASSYSASGYEQYF
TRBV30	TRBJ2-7	CAWSTLRTGAEQYF
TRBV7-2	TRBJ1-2	CASSTSTGKGGYTF
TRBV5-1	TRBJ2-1	CASSLTHPQANEQFF
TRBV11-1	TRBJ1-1	CASSSPFRGTEAFF
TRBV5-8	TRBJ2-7	CASSLSPGQGVLAGGEQYF
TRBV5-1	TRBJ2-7	CASSLGWTDSYEQYF
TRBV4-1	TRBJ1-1	CASRGFIKGTEAFF
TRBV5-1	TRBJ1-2	CASSPGQGNGYTF
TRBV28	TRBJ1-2	CASSQHGDGYTF
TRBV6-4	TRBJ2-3	CASSTGAPTDTQYF